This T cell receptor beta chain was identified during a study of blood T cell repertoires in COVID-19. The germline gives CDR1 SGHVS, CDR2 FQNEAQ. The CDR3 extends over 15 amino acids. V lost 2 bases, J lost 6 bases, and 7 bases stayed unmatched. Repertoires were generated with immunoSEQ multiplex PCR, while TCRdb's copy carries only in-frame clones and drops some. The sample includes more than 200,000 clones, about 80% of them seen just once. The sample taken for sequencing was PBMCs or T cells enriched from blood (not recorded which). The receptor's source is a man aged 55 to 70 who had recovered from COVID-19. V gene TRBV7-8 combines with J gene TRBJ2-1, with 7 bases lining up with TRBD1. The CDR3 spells CASSLRGGGGNEQFF. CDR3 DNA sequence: TGTGCCAGCAGCTTAAGAGGGGGCGGCGGCAATGAGCAGTTCTTC.